Included here is one T cell receptor beta chain sequence, with context. In germline, CDR1 is SGHRS, CDR2 YFSETQ. V lost 4 bases, J lost 1 base, and 9 bases stayed unmatched. The CDR3 is 17 residues long. Produced via immunoSEQ multiplex PCR; TCRdb's table is partial and in-frame only. The table has over 150,000 clones, approximately 79% seen once. These data belong to a study of blood T cell repertoires in COVID-19. Overall study context: Acute-phase and convalescent COVID-19 samples originated in the United States, Italy and Spain.

This clonotype was obtained from a woman between 65 and 79 years old with acute or convalescent COVID-19. Sequencing was done on a sample of peripheral blood. This chain joins TRBV5-1 and TRBJ2-2; 8 positions agree with TRBD2. CDR3 nucleotides: TGCGCCAGCAGCACAGGAAATAGCGGGGAGAACACCGGGGAGCTGTTTTTT. It yields the protein CASSTGNSGENTGELFF.